The next 25 T cell receptor beta chains were all read from a single sample in a study of beta chain features in type 1 diabetes listed by TCRdb under 2018. The library was built by means of the immunoSEQ multiplex PCR assay. The entire isolated RNA was reverse transcribed using the High Capacity cDNA Reverse Transcription Kit, and thus expressed TCRB transcripts were sequenced. Held by TCRdb, this immuneACCESS table contains in-frame sequences only and omits some clones. Under half of the omission traces to an unresolved V gene where checked; the cause of the rest is unknown. The sample contains some 99,000 clones, almost 40% of them found a single time. The top ten hold 0.065% of the sample. The specimen sequenced was stem cell memory CD4+ T cells from blood. In light of the paper, this sample's cell subset or site label describes: stem cell-like memory CD4+ T cells. These receptors were collected from a woman aged 18-35 years in good health.

The chain joins TRBV6-6 to TRBJ2-5, with TRBD1 matching over 8 bases. The J segment lost 1 base and the V segment lost 6 bases, leaving 1 base of the junction unmatched. This CDR3 spans 13 amino acids. Germline-derived CDR1 and CDR2 are MNHNY and SVGAGI (reference sequence). The CDR3 here is CASRGQAQETQYF. The DNA for the CDR3 is TGTGCCAGCAGGGGACAGGCCCAAGAGACCCAGTACTTC.

The table lists this clone with a few counts. The chain joins TRBV18 to TRBJ2-5, with D uncertain. The germline V and J ends were trimmed by 6 bases and 8 bases, with 16 bases remaining between them. CDR1 and CDR2 (germline): KGHSH, LQKENI. The length of the CDR3 is 13 residues. Written as DNA, the CDR3 is TGTGCCAGCTCCCCCCCGGCTCCGGGTACCCAGTACTTC. It yields the protein CASSPPAPGTQYF.

This rearrangement joins TRBV6-5 to TRBJ1-5, with unresolved D. The CDR3 covers 13 residues. Between the trimmed V and J ends, which lost 2 bases and 5 bases, there was a span of 7 bases. Germline V gene sequence: CDR1 MNHEY, CDR2 SVGAGI. The CDR3 bases are TGTGCCAGCAGTTACAGACGGGATCAGCCCCAGCATTTT. Its protein product is CASSYRRDQPQHF.

This clone was seen a few times. The chain has TRBV6-5 and TRBJ2-1, with TRBD2 matching 12 bases. After removal of 4 bases from V and 4 bases from J, the junction contained 2 bases not matched to a gene. The germline V gene has CDR1 MNHEY and CDR2 SVGAGI. This CDR3 contains 15 residues. CDR3 region: CASSLGLAGYNEQFF. The CDR3 region has the DNA TGTGCCAGCAGTTTAGGACTAGCGGGGTACAATGAGCAGTTCTTC.

The chain uses TRBV9 and TRBJ1-5; maybe TRBD1 (5 bases). The CDR3 has 15 residues. The germline CDR1 and CDR2 sequences are SGDLS and YYNGEE. Trimming pared 0 bases from V and 6 bases from J, leaving 13 bases between. The CDR3 sequence: CASSVGGVFGQPQHF. CDR3 sequence (DNA): TGTGCCAGCAGCGTAGGGGGCGTCTTCGGTCAGCCCCAGCATTTT.

The J gene is TRBJ2-3, the V gene TRBV7-2; D is perhaps TRBD1 (6 bases). Deletions cut 1 base from V and 3 bases from J, with 14 bases between. Germline assignment: CDR1 SGHTA and CDR2 FQGNSA. This CDR3 spans 16 amino acids. CDR3 coding DNA: TGTGCCAGCAGCTTAGTGGCAGGGGTTCGTACAGATACGCAGTATTTT. This codes for CASSLVAGVRTDTQYF.

For the CDR3, the DNA is TGTGCCATCAGGGGGGACTTCGGTAATGAAAAACTGTTTTTT. It encodes CAIRGDFGNEKLFF. The chain carries TRBV10-3 and TRBJ1-4; D possibly corresponds to TRBD1 (5 bases). The CDR3 has 14 amino acids. Germline V CDR1 and CDR2: ENHRY, SYGVKD. Between the trimmed V and J ends, which lost 6 bases and 4 bases, there was a span of 12 bases.

This clone was counted between two and nine times. The chain combines TRBV10-3 with TRBJ2-7, with D uncertain. V lost 0 bases and J lost 2, with 8 bases in between. Germline V gene sequence: CDR1 ENHRY, CDR2 SYGVKD. This CDR3 contains 14 residues. For the CDR3, the DNA is TGTGCCATCAGTGAGTCGAACAGAGCCTACGAGCAGTACTTC. Its protein is CAISESNRAYEQYF.

The rearrangement joins TRBV10-3 to TRBJ1-1; tentatively, D is TRBD1 (6 bases). The CDR3 spans 15 residues. The V gene lost 0 bases and the J gene lost 0 bases, with 8 bases spanning the gap. From germline, CDR1 is ENHRY and CDR2 SYGVKD. The CDR3 DNA reads as TGTGCCATCAGTGAGTCAGGGGGAATGAACACTGAAGCTTTCTTT. This encodes CAISESGGMNTEAFF.

This sequence joins TRBV28 and TRBJ2-7, with D maybe TRBD1 (6 bases). The V end lost 7 bases, the J end lost 2 bases, and 18 bases lay between the germline ends. The CDR3 has 15 amino acids. The germline V gene has CDR1 MDHEN and CDR2 SYDVKM. This CDR3 reads CASTTLGDKTYEQYF. The CDR3 nucleotides are TGTGCCAGCACTACCTTGGGGGACAAGACCTACGAGCAGTACTTC.

The CDR3: CASSIGQGAFTEAFF. The CDR3, as DNA: TGTGCCAGCAGCATCGGGCAGGGGGCATTCACTGAAGCTTTCTTT. The chain is built from TRBV7-9 and TRBJ1-1, with TRBD1 matching 8 bases. The CDR3 loop spans 15 amino acids. Germline lookup yields CDR1 SEHNR and CDR2 FQNEAQ (reference sequence). V shed 5 bases and J 4 bases; nucleotides not matched to a gene: 9. Based on the CDR3 plus reference TRBV7-9 and TRBJ1-1, the full variable domain is DTGVSQNPRHKITKRGQNVTFRCDPISEHNRLYWYRQTLGQGPEFLTYFQNEAQLEKSRLLSDRFSAERPKGSFSTLEIQRTEQGDSAMYLCASSIGQGAFTEAFFGQGTRLTVV.

This chain uses TRBV5-1 with TRBJ2-7; 9 positions match TRBD2. CDR1 is SGHRS, CDR2 YFSETQ, per germline. The CDR3 contains 16 residues. With V trimmed by 3 bases and J by 6 bases, 13 bases remained unmatched. The DNA for the CDR3 is TGCGCCAGCAGCTGGGGGGGATTAGCGGGGGTCGCCGAGCAGTACTTC. As protein: CASSWGGLAGVAEQYF. The full variable domain, completed using reference TRBV5-1 and TRBJ2-7, is KAGVTQTPRYLIKTRGQQVTLSCSPISGHRSVSWYQQTPGQGLQFLFEYFSETQRNKGNFPGRFSGRQFSNSRSEMNVSTLELGDSALYLCASSWGGLAGVAEQYFGPGTRLTVT.

The chain carries TRBV5-1 and TRBJ2-1; TRBD1 matches at 7 bases. CDR3 size: 15 residues. Trimming removed 4 bases from V and 5 bases from J; junction bases left unmatched: 9. CDR1 is SGHRS, CDR2 YFSETQ, per germline. The CDR3 bases are TGCGCCAGCAGCCCCGGGACAGCCCTAAACAATGAGCAGTTCTTC. Amino acids: CASSPGTALNNEQFF.

This clone was seen only a few times. The chain couples TRBV28 to TRBJ2-2, with TRBD1 as a possible D gene (6 bases). Germline values: CDR1 MDHEN, CDR2 SYDVKM. V lost 6 bases to trimming and J lost 6 bases, with 23 bases between them. The length of the CDR3 is 17 residues. In DNA form, the CDR3 reads TGTGCCAGCAGCAATAATTACGCAGGGGCAGGACCCGGGGAGCTGTTTTTT. Translation: CASSNNYAGAGPGELFF. The complete variable domain, with remaining parts taken from reference TRBV28 and TRBJ2-2, reads DVKVTQSSRYLVKRTGEKVFLECVQDMDHENMFWYRQDPGLGLRLIYFSYDVKMKEKGDIPEGYSVSREKKERFSLILESASTNQTSMYLCASSNNYAGAGPGELFFGEGSRLTVL.

This chain joins TRBV28 and TRBJ1-3, with D unresolved. Germline V gene lookup returns CDR1 MDHEN and CDR2 SYDVKM. V was shortened by 10 bases and J by 3 bases, with 4 bases between the two germline ends. The CDR3 runs to 10 residues. The CDR3 bases are TGTGCCACCGTTGGAAACACCATATATTTT. Translation gives CATVGNTIYF.

This sequence joins TRBV7-6 and TRBJ2-5; D might be TRBD2 (6 bases). Germline V CDR1 and CDR2: SGHVS, FNYEAQ. The CDR3 sequence is 14 residues long. Trimming shortened V by 4 bases and J by 2 bases, and 11 bases separated the two germline ends. CDR3: CASSWRDGQETQYF. The CDR3 DNA sequence: TGTGCCAGCAGCTGGCGGGACGGACAAGAGACCCAGTACTTC.

The V and J genes are TRBV6-1 and TRBJ2-1, with 9 bases that match TRBD2. V shed 4 bases, J shed 5 bases, and the junction held 6 bases outside the gene matches. This CDR3 has 15 residues. Germline lookup yields CDR1 MNHNS and CDR2 SASEGT. Here the CDR3 reads CASSGGTSRHNEQFF. Here the CDR3 DNA reads TGTGCCAGCAGTGGAGGGACTAGCAGACACAATGAGCAGTTCTTC.

This clone was seen a handful of times. The chain links TRBV28 to TRBJ2-2; D may be TRBD2 (5 bases). Germline V gene data show CDR1 as MDHEN and CDR2 as SYDVKM. Trimming removed 5 bases from V and 6 bases from J, with 16 bases in between. The CDR3 sequence is 15 residues long. CDR3 amino acids: CASSTGIQNAGELFF. CDR3 nucleotide sequence: TGTGCCAGCAGTACCGGGATACAAAACGCCGGGGAGCTGTTTTTT.

This chain joins TRBV2 and TRBJ2-5, with TRBD2 identical over 13 bases. CDR3 length: 19 residues. J gave up 2 bases and V 11 bases, and 20 bases lay outside the gene matches. Germline-derived CDR1 and CDR2 are SNHLY and FYNNEI. The CDR3 nucleotides are TGTGCCGCAGACAGGGGGGCGCCGGGACTAGCGGGACCGCAAGAGACCCAGTACTTC. This translates into CAADRGAPGLAGPQETQYF.

Only a few counts were recorded for this clone. The chain links TRBV20-1 to TRBJ2-3; D gene unclear. CDR3 length: 11 amino acids. Trimming took 5 bases from V and 4 from J, leaving 7 bases between them. Germline assignment: CDR1 DFQATT and CDR2 SNEGSKA (reference sequence). Here the CDR3 DNA reads TGCAGTGCTGACTCCGCAGATACGCAGTATTTT. This codes for CSADSADTQYF.

In nucleotides, the CDR3 is TGCGCCAGCAGCCAAGGGGACTATACATACAATGAGCAGTTCTTC. Residues: CASSQGDYTYNEQFF. This chain links TRBV4-3 with TRBJ2-1, with 7 bases lining up with TRBD2. V lost 1 base and J lost 4; bases outside the gene matches: 4. This CDR3 has 15 amino acids. Germline lookup yields CDR1 LGHNA and CDR2 YSLEER.

In its sample, this clone was seen a few times. The V and J genes are TRBV30 and TRBJ1-4; a possible D gene is TRBD1 (6 bases). V was pared by 2 bases and J by 16 bases, with 14 bases between. The germline V gene encodes CDR1 GTSNPN and CDR2 SVGIG (reference sequence). The CDR3 loop spans 11 amino acids. This CDR3 is CAWSLQGEEFF. For the CDR3, the DNA is TGTGCCTGGAGTTTACAGGGAGAGGAGTTTTTT. The whole variable domain, filled in from reference TRBV30 and TRBJ1-4, reads SQTIHQWPATLVQPVGSPLSLECTVEGTSNPNLYWYRQAAGRGLQLLFYSVGIGQISSEVPQNLSASRPQDRQFILSSKKLLLSDSGFYLCAWSLQGEEFFGSGTQLSVL.

This chain uses TRBV20-1 with TRBJ2-1; tentatively, D is TRBD2 (6 bases). This CDR3 is built from 10 residues. In germline, CDR1 is DFQATT, CDR2 SNEGSKA (reference sequence). Trimming cost V 5 bases and J 14 bases, with 13 bases left between them. CDR3 DNA sequence: TGCAGTGCTCGTCGACTAGAGGAGTTCTTC. The encoded protein is CSARRLEEFF.

This clone showed up just a few times. The chain recombines TRBV18 with TRBJ2-5; no reliable D call. This CDR3 spans 13 amino acids. V was clipped by 6 bases and J by 1 base, with 9 bases between them. Germline lookup yields CDR1 KGHSH and CDR2 LQKENI. CDR3 DNA: TGTGCCAGCTCCCCGAGTCTCCAAGAGACCCAGTACTTC. Its translation is CASSPSLQETQYF.

The chain has TRBV4-3 and TRBJ2-2, with D perhaps TRBD1 (5 bases). Trimming pared 0 bases from V and 5 bases from J, leaving 19 bases between. The germline V gene encodes CDR1 LGHNA and CDR2 YSLEER. This CDR3 is 18 amino acids long. The CDR3 DNA reads as TGCGCCAGCAGCCAAGATTTTCGAAGGGGCGAGGAGACCGGGGAGCTGTTTTTT. Protein sequence: CASSQDFRRGEETGELFF.